This T cell receptor (beta chain) emerged from a study of T-cell memory formation after mild COVID-19. Looking at the study overall: Largely donor-specific TCR clusters were found.

Details on this clonotype: Its antigen is unidentified.

With 4 bases removed from V and 0 bases from J, the gap between germline ends came to 7 bases. The V gene's germline CDR1 is MNHNY and CDR2 SVGAGI (reference sequence). CDR3 length: 14 residues. Whole-study results and caveats: Among clones contracting day 15 to 85, CD4/CD8 was balanced, whereas later expanders leaned CD4+.

5'RACE, which relied on constant-segment primers, yielded TCR alpha and TCR beta cDNA libraries carrying sample barcodes and UMIs. TCRdb fed the 5' RACE reads into MiXCR, producing one record per CDR3 protein. The table lists some 300,000 distinct CDR3 sequences, 20% of them singletons. The gene calls are TRBV6-6 and TRBJ2-1; no firm D call. The source of this sequence is a man younger than 35 who had mild COVID-19 (a few samples of this study predate the infection). Cell type and time point are not known. Material: PBMCs or a T cell subset sorted from them (not recorded which). This CDR3 reads CASSFSRSYNEQFF. CDR3 nucleotide sequence: TGTGCCAGCAGTTTCTCGCGCTCCTACAATGAGCAGTTCTTC.